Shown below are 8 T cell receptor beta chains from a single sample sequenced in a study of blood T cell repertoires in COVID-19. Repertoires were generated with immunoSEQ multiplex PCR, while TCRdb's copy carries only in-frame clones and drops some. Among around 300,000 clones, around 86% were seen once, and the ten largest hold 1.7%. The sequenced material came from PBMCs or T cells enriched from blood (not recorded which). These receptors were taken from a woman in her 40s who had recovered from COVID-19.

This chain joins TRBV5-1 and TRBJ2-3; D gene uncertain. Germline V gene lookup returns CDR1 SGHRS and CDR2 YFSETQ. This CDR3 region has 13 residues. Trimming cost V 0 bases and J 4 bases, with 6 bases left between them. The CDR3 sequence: CASSLELPDTQYF. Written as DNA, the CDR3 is TGCGCCAGCAGCTTGGAGCTACCAGATACGCAGTATTTT.

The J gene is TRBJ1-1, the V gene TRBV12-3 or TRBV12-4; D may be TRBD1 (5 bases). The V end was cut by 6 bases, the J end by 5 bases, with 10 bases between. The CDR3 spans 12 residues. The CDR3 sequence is CASRQRGTEAFF. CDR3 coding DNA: TGTGCCAGCAGACAAAGGGGAACTGAAGCTTTCTTT.

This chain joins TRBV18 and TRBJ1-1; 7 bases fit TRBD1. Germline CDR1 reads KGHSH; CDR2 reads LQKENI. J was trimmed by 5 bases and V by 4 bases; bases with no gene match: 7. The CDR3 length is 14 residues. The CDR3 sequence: CASSLSGGKTEAFF. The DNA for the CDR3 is TGTGCCAGCTCACTGTCAGGGGGTAAAACTGAAGCTTTCTTT.

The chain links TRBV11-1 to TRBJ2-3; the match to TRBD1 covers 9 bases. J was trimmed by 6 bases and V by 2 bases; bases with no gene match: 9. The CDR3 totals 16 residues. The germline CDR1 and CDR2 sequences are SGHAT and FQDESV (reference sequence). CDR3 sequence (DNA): TGTGCCAGCAGCTTATTCGGACAGGGGTATGGCGATACGCAGTATTTT. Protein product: CASSLFGQGYGDTQYF. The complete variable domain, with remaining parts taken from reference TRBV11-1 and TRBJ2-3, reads EAEVAQSPRYKITEKSQAVAFWCDPISGHATLYWYRQILGQGPELLVQFQDESVVDDSQLPKDRFSAERLKGVDSTLKIQPAELGDSAMYLCASSLFGQGYGDTQYFGPGTRLTVL.

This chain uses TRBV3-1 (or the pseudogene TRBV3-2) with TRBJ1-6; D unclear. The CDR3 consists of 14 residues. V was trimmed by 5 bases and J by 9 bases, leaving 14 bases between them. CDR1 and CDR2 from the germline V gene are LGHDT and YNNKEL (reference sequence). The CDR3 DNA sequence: TGTGCCAGCAGCTCGCCCTCTCTAGGTTCACCCCTCCACTTT. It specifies CASSSPSLGSPLHF.

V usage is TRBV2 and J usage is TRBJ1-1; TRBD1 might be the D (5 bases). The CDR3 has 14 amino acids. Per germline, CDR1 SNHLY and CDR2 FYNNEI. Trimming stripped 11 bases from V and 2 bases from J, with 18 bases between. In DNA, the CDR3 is TGTGCCTCCCAGGGCCGGCAAATTAACACTGAAGCTTTCTTT. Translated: CASQGRQINTEAFF.

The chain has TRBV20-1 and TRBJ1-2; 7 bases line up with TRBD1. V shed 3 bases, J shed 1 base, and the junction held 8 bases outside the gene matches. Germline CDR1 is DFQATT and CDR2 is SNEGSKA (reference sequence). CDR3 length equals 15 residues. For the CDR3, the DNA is TGCAGTGCTAGTAGATTGGGACAGCTTAACTATGGCTACACCTTC. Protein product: CSASRLGQLNYGYTF.

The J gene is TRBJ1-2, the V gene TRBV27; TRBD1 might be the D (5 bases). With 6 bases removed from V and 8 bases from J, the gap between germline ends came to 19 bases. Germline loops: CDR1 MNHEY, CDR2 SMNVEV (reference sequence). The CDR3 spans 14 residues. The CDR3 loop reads CASSPRQISGGYTF. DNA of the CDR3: TGTGCCAGCAGCCCTAGACAGATCTCAGGGGGCTACACCTTC.